This T cell receptor (beta chain) derives from a study of blood T cell repertoires in COVID-19. The wider study: Cohort 3 donors were reported recovered after two negative PCRs, clearance, or symptom resolution. Sample material is recorded as cDNA or gDNA derived from T cells, B-cell-depleted T cells, or PBMCs.

This table comes from immunoSEQ multiplex PCR, and its TCRdb copy is limited to in-frame clones, with some not included. There are roughly 200,000 clones in the sample; approximately 86% occur only once, and just under 25% lies in the top ten. The CDR3 extends over 14 amino acids. CDR1 is SNHLY, CDR2 FYNNEI, per germline. The V end was cut by 6 bases, the J end by 1 base, with 12 bases between. Sequencing input: PBMCs or T cells enriched from blood (not recorded which). This chain joins TRBV2 and TRBJ1-2, with a weak D call TRBD1 (5 bases). This clonotype was obtained from a middle-aged woman in a cohort exposed to, infected with or recovered from COVID-19 (not recorded which). CDR3 bases: TGTGCCAGCAGCGGACAAGGATTTAACTATGGCTACACCTTC. It is translated as CASSGQGFNYGYTF.